The clone carrying this TCR beta chain showed up just a few times. What it binds is not known. These data belong to a study of beta chain features in type 1 diabetes. General study points: For Type 1 diabetes patients, all four CD4+ subsets carried TCRB CDR3s that were moderately but significantly shorter.

Investigators reverse transcribed all isolated RNA, so they sequenced expressed TCRB transcripts. Naive, central memory and regulatory T cell samples averaged roughly 3.8 million reads. Profiled with immunoSEQ multiplex PCR; TCRdb holds only in-frame clones, not every one. The table records hundreds of thousands of clones, about an eighth of them present only once. V gave up 9 bases and J gave up 0 bases, with 15 bases separating them. Germline V gene data show CDR1 as SGHDN and CDR2 as FVKESK. The CDR3 contains 15 residues. The sample taken for sequencing was naive CD4+ T cells from blood. The rearrangement links TRBV14 to TRBJ2-1, with D perhaps matching TRBD2 (5 bases). This clonotype was sampled from a man aged 18 to 30 with type 1 diabetes. This chain's CDR3 is CASPNSSGSYNEQFF. In nucleotides, the CDR3 is TGTGCCAGTCCCAACAGCAGCGGCTCCTACAATGAGCAGTTCTTC.